This TCR beta chain was observed in a study of vaccination effects on CD4 cells after COVID-19. For the study at large: Post-vaccine draws lagged the second dose by a median of 72 days. Study results and limitations: At late timepoints after vaccination, vaccine- and infection-induced clones shrank markedly.

Turning to this clone: As yet, its antigen is unknown.

The germline gives CDR1 MDHEN, CDR2 SYDVKM. Deletions cut 8 bases from V and 4 bases from J, with 14 bases between. The CDR3 sequence is 13 residues long. Assay used: immunoSEQ multiplex PCR; TCRdb lists only in-frame clones, some missing. The table includes 23,000 or so clones, 80% to 90% detected once. In the ViraFEST assay, antigen-specific CD4+ clonotypes were identified by expansion after peptide-pool stimulation. The authors isolated CD4+ T cells after roughly 10 days of culture. Vaccination of participants consisted of two doses of either the BNT162b2 or mRNA-1273 vaccine. People in the vaccine group had not been infected with SARS-CoV-2 before, and their nucleocapsid antibodies were negative. Days 3 and 7 were when half the medium was replaced with IL-2 medium.

The sample consisted of CD4+ T cells from PBMCs cultured with SARS-CoV-2 spike peptides, taken after COVID-19 vaccination. The gene calls are TRBV28 and TRBJ2-5; tentative D call: TRBD2 (7 bases). The sequence came from a human donor who received a COVID-19 vaccine. Some clones in this sample may be carry-over from other donors' samples. The CDR3 region is CASALGGGETQYF. The CDR3 coding sequence is TGTGCCAGCGCCTTGGGAGGGGGAGAGACCCAGTACTTC. The full variable domain, in which reference TRBV28 and TRBJ2-5 provide the parts outside the CDR3, is DVKVTQSSRYLVKRTGEKVFLECVQDMDHENMFWYRQDPGLGLRLIYFSYDVKMKEKGDIPEGYSVSREKKERFSLILESASTNQTSMYLCASALGGGETQYFGPGTRLLVL.